Below, 5 T cell receptor beta chains from the same sample are listed, as sequenced in a study of vaccination effects on CD4 cells after COVID-19. In the ViraFEST assay, antigen-specific CD4+ clonotypes were identified by expansion after peptide-pool stimulation. After more than 8 days in culture, the CD4+ T cells were isolated. Participants completed two doses of the BNT162b2 or mRNA-1273 vaccine. Their antigen targets remain unknown. The method was immunoSEQ multiplex PCR; TCRdb's version includes in-frame clones alone and lacks a portion of them. The data show around 24,000 clones, under 80% seen once. Sequencing used CD4+ T cells from PBMCs cultured with HCoV-NL63 spike peptides, obtained after COVID-19 vaccination. The receptor set was obtained from a human donor who received a COVID-19 vaccine.

In DNA form, the CDR3 reads TGTGCCAGCAGTTTGGCAGGGAGAGGGTGGGGAACTGAAGCTTTCTTT. Translating it yields CASSLAGRGWGTEAFF. J is TRBJ1-1 and V is TRBV27; D may be TRBD1 (5 bases). Germline V lookup: CDR1 MNHEY, CDR2 SMNVEV (reference sequence). V lost 3 bases and J lost 5, with 19 bases in between. This CDR3 comprises 16 residues.

The chain recombines TRBV7-2 with TRBJ1-6, with 9 bases lining up with TRBD1. The germline CDR1 and CDR2 sequences are SGHTA and FQGNSA. The trim removed 8 bases at V and 14 bases at J, leaving 16 bases unmatched. This CDR3 contains 15 residues. As DNA, the CDR3 is TGTGCCAGCGGAGAAGGGACAGGGTTGGGAGTGGCCCTCCACTTT. Its translation: CASGEGTGLGVALHF.

This clone was picked up a small number of times. The V call is TRBV4-1, the J call TRBJ1-5, with 9 bases matching TRBD1. The V segment lost 1 base and the J segment 11 bases; nucleotides outside the gene matches: 9. Germline lookup yields CDR1 MGHRA and CDR2 YSYEKL. The CDR3 extends over 15 amino acids. For the CDR3, the DNA is TGCGCCAGCAGCCAAGTCACAGGGGGCCGCCAGGCCCAGCATTTT. It yields the protein CASSQVTGGRQAQHF.

The CDR3: CASSRLWGASSTDTQYF. In DNA form, the CDR3 reads TGTGCCAGCAGCCGGTTATGGGGGGCGTCTAGCACAGATACGCAGTATTTT. This chain links TRBV5-6 with TRBJ2-3; D is perhaps TRBD1 or TRBD2 (6 bases each). This CDR3 comprises 17 residues. From germline, CDR1 is SGHDT and CDR2 YYEEEE. Deletions cut 4 bases from V and 0 bases from J, with 18 bases between. The full variable domain, in which reference TRBV5-6 and TRBJ2-3 provide the parts outside the CDR3, is DAGVTQSPTHLIKTRGQQVTLRCSPKSGHDTVSWYQQALGQGPQFIFQYYEEEERQRGNFPDRFSGHQFPNYSSELNVNALLLGDSALYLCASSRLWGASSTDTQYFGPGTRLTVL.

The rearrangement links TRBV6-4 to TRBJ2-3; TRBD1 might be the D (6 bases). Germline V lookup: CDR1 MRHNA, CDR2 SNTAGT. CDR3 length: 15 residues. The V end lost 0 bases, the J end lost 2 bases, and 9 bases lay between the germline ends. The CDR3 DNA reads TGTGCCAGCAGTGACTCGACAGGTCCCACAGATACGCAGTATTTT. Its protein is CASSDSTGPTDTQYF.